This TCR beta chain was recorded in a study of identical twins. General observations from the study: Reduced insertions were recorded for abundant cord blood beta clonotypes, with no such pattern in memory repertoires.

In regard to this clonotype: The antigen remains unidentified.

TCRdb ran MiXCR on the 5' RACE reads and lists one entry per CDR3 protein. Altogether about 240,000 distinct CDR3 sequences are present, about 10% being singletons, with the ten largest covering 9% to 10%. Trimming took off 3 bases at V and 4 bases at J, with 9 bases between the two ends. Germline CDR1 DFQATT, CDR2 SNEGSKA (reference sequence). This CDR3 contains 13 residues. The chain combines TRBV20-1 with TRBJ1-4; D is uncertain. Sequencing input: memory T cells sorted from blood. This TCR was sampled from a middle-aged man in good health. The CDR3 protein is CSARRDGNEKLFF. CDR3 nucleotides: TGCAGTGCTAGGCGCGACGGTAATGAAAAACTGTTTTTT.